A selection of T cell receptor beta chains follows, all from one sample in a study of shared clonotypes between healthy human individuals. The method was immunoSEQ multiplex PCR; TCRdb's version includes in-frame clones alone and lacks a portion of them. The sample contains some 1.5 million clones, about 98% of which appear only once. Input material: naive CD4+ T cells sorted from blood. These receptors were taken from a man younger than 45 in good health. Each CDR3 is given with its conserved first and last residue. Fields, in order: D gene, J gene, V gene, clone size, CDR3 DNA, CDR3 protein. A D gene is named only where the DNA matches it firmly. Only some rows state a clone size, as once, few, many or a class for expanded clones.

>.|TRBJ1-3|TRBV5-1|once
TGCGCCAGCAGCTTGGGGGAGCACTCTGGAAACACCATATATTTT
CASSLGEHSGNTIYF
>.|TRBJ1-5|TRBV5-8|.
TGTGCCAGCAGCAATAATCCCTTTTCCCAGCATTTT
CASSNNPFSQHF
>.|TRBJ2-7|TRBV20-1|.
TGCAGTGCTCGAGGTTACTACGAGCAGTACTTC
CSARGYYEQYF
>.|TRBJ1-3|TRBV7-6|.
TGTGCCAGCAGCTTAGTAGTTGGCAGGGGATTCTCTGGAAACACCATATATTTT
CASSLVVGRGFSGNTIYF
>.|TRBJ1-2|TRBV4-1|.
TGCGCCAGCAGCCAAGATTATCCTGGCTATGGCTACACCTTC
CASSQDYPGYGYTF
>.|TRBJ2-3|TRBV20-1|.
TGCAGTGCTCCCCGGGCAGATACGCAGTATTTT
CSAPRADTQYF
>.|TRBJ2-6|TRBV5-1|.
TGCGCCAGCAGCCTGGTTTCTGGGGCCAACGTCCTGACTTTC
CASSLVSGANVLTF
>TRBD2|TRBJ2-1|TRBV2|.
TGTGCCAGCAGTTCCTGGGTTGGGAGGGGTGTATCCTACAATGAGCAGTTCTTC
CASSSWVGRGVSYNEQFF
>.|TRBJ2-7|TRBV10-3|.
TGTGCCATCAGTGGTGGTGAGTCTTTCGAGTACTTC
CAISGGESFEYF
>.|TRBJ2-4|TRBV5-6|.
TGTGCCAGCAGCCGGGGGGCCAAAAACATTCAGTACTTC
CASSRGAKNIQYF
>TRBD1|TRBJ2-7|TRBV7-8|.
TGTGCCAGCAGCCTAGCTTACAGGGGGCGAAACTACGAGCAGTACTTC
CASSLAYRGRNYEQYF
>.|TRBJ2-3|TRBV4-3|.
TGCGCCAGCTCCCCGTCGGCTGAAGCTAGCACAGATACGCAGTATTTT
CASSPSAEASTDTQYF
>.|TRBJ1-2|TRBV20-1|.
TGCAGTGCTAAGGGGTACTATGGCTACACCTTC
CSAKGYYGYTF
>.|TRBJ1-1|TRBV28|.
TGTGCCAGCAGTCGGGGCAGGGGACATCCGAACACTGAAGCTTTCTTT
CASSRGRGHPNTEAFF
>.|TRBJ2-3|TRBV7-9|.
TGTGCCAGCAGCGTCTCAGGGGATGTAGATACGCAGTATTTT
CASSVSGDVDTQYF
>.|TRBJ1-4|TRBV19|.
TGTGCCAGTAGCCCCCTAAGAGAAAAACTGTTTTTT
CASSPLREKLFF
>.|TRBJ2-7|TRBV29-1|.
TGCAGCGCCGCGACAGGTGTGGGGGAGCAGTACTTC
CSAATGVGEQYF
>.|TRBJ2-3|TRBV2|.
TGTGCCAGCAACCCAGTAACTGGCGATACGCAGTATTTT
CASNPVTGDTQYF
>TRBD1|TRBJ2-3|TRBV7-3|.
TGTGCCAGCAGTCACGGTCGGGACAGAAGCACAGATACGCAGTATTTT
CASSHGRDRSTDTQYF
>TRBD1|TRBJ2-5|TRBV4-3|.
TGCGCCAGCAGCCAGTGGCCCAGGGGGGAGACCCAGTACTTC
CASSQWPRGETQYF